The sequence of this T cell receptor (beta chain) was determined in a study of cytomegalovirus exposure and HLA in healthy donors. Study results and caveats: Follow-up analysis later connected one missense variant in DCLRE1C with trimming of TCR beta V- and J-genes. Associated with cytomegalovirus, according to the listing, were 170 or so TCR beta chains. Some V segments, including TRBV6-2 and TRBV6-3, were excluded as indistinguishable.

Primers: 60 Vbeta forward and 13 Jbeta reverse. Here immunoSEQ multiplex PCR was the method, and the copy in TCRdb shows in-frame clones only, minus some. The sample yields some 170,000 clones, 87% seen once. This clone appeared once. Its antigen is currently unknown. The CDR3 contains 19 residues. V shed 3 bases, J shed 0 bases, and the junction held 12 bases outside the gene matches. CDR1 is SGDLS and CDR2 is YYNGEE in the germline V gene. This chain uses TRBV9 with TRBJ2-6; 7 nucleotides align to TRBD1. This sequence was found in a woman in her 30s in good health and CMV-seronegative. The sample was PBMCs. The CDR3 spells CASSADSGTAYSGANVLTF. The CDR3 region has the DNA TGTGCCAGCAGCGCTGACTCCGGGACAGCCTACTCTGGGGCCAACGTCCTGACTTTC.